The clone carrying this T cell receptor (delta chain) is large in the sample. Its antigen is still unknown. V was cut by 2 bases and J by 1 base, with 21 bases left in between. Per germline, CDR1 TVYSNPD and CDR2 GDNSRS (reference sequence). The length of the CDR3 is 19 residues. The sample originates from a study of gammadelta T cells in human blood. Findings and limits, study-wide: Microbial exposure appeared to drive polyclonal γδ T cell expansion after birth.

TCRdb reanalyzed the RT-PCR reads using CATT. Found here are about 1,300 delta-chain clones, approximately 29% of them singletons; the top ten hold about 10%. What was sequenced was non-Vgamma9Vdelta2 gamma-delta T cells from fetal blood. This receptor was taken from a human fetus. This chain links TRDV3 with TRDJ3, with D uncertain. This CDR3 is CAFASTLNGRSWDTRQMFF. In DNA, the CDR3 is TGTGCCTTTGCCAGTACTCTCAATGGGAGGTCCTGGGACACCCGACAGATGTTTTTC.